The clone carrying this TCR beta chain has more than one count but fewer than ten. This CDR3 is built from 15 residues. Germline trimming cut 4 bases from V and 5 bases from J; bases unmatched to any gene: 12. From germline, CDR1 is SQVTM and CDR2 ANQGSEA. TCRdb keeps only in-frame clones here, not all; method: immunoSEQ multiplex PCR. The table has some 170,000 clones, 87% seen once. Self-reported history from a screening survey and questionnaire set each donor's cohort. The data were obtained in a study of blood T cell repertoires in COVID-19. The material sequenced was PBMCs or T cells enriched from blood (not recorded which). This chain connects TRBV29-1 to TRBJ2-5; TRBD1 matches 8 bases. The receptor's source is a human donor with acute COVID-19. The donor label of this sample is uncertain. The CDR3 DNA reads TGCAGCGTTGCCAGGGGGCCCAATAGGGGGGAGACCCAGTACTTC. It encodes CSVARGPNRGETQYF.